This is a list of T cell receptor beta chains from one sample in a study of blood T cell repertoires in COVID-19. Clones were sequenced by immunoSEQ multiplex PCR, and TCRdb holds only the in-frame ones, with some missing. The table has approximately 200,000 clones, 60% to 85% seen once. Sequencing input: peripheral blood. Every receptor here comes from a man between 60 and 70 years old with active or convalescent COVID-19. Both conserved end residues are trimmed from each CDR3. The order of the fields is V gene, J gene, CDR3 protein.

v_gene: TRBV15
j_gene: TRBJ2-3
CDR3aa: ATSTHADTQY

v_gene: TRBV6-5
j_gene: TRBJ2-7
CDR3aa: ASSVRQGRNEQY

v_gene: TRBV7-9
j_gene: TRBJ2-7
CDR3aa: ASSTPGQGYYEQY

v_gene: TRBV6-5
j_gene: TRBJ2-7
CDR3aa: ASRDSQYEQY

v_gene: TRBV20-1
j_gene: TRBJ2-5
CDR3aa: SARAEETQY

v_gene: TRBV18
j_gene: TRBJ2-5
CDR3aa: ASSPTLGGRETQY

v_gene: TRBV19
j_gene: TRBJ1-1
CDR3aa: ASSISGVRVGAF

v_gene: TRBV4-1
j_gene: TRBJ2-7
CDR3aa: ASSQDSGSGNSYEQY

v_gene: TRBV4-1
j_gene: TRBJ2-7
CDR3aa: ASSQGLAGGGPYEQY

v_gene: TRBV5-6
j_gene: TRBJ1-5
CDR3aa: ASSLTPGNQPQH

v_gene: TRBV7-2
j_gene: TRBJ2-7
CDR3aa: ASSLSSGTVSYEQY

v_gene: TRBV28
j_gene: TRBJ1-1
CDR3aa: ASSFMGQGAATEAF

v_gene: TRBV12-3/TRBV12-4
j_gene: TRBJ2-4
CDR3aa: ASSFKGVNIQY

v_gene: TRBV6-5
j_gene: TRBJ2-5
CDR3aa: ASQTGTGGETQY

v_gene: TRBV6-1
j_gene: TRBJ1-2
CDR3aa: ASSEAQGQGAYGYT

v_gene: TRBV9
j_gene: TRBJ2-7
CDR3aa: ASSLRHGTYPLCEQY

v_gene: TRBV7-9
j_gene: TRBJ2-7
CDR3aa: ASSLGESILTDEQY

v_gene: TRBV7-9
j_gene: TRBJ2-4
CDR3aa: ASSNLAGGDIQY

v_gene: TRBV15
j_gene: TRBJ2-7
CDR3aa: ATSRRSGTGVYEQY

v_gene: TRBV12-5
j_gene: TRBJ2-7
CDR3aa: ASGLETGEQY

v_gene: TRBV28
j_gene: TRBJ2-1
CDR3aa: ASSSRGSISQF

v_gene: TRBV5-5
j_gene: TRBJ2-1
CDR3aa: ASSLEGDREF

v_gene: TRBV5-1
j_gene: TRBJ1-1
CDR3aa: ASSSRGTSEAF

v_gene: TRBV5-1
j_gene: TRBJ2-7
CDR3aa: ASSSSPRGYEQY

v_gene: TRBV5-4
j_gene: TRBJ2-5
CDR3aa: ASSPTGLAQETQY

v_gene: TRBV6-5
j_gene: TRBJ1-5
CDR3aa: ASSPTGRPQPQH

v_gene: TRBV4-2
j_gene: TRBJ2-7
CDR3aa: ASSQDTAGGRQGLAGNEQY

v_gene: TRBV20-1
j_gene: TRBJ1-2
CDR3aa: SASTVGPDYGYT

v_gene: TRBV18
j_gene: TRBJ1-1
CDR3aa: ASSPRTGDTEAF

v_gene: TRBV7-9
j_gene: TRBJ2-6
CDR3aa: ASSSSGSAGANVLT

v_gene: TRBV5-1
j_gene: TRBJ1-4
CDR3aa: ASSGDSNEKLF

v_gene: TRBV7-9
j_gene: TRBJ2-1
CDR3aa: ASSVAGYNEQF

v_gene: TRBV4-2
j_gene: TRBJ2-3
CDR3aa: ASTPGTSGPNTQY

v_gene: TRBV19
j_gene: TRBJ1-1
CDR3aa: ASTPTGSRSEAF

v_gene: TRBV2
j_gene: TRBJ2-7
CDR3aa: ASGVLSYEQY

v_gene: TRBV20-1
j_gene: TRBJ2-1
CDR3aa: SGLADNEQF

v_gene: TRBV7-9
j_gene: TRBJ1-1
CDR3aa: ASSFSTAMNTEAF

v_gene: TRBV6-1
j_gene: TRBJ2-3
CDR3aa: ASSDEAVLGIDTQY

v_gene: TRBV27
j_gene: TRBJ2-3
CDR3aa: ASSSSMNLLAGGQEDTQY

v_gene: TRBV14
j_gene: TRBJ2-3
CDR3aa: ASSLFSTQY

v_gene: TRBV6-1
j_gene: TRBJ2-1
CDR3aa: ASSVAGTSGGGYNEQF

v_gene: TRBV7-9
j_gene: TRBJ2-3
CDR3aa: ASTSSGRSDTQY

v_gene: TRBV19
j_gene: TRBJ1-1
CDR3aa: ASSPWQGGNTEAF

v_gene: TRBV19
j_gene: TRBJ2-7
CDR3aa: ASSVGTGVYEQY

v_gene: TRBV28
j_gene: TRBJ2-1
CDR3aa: ASSLQREDLNEQF

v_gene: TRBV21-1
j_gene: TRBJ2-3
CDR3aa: ASHPSGRASDTQY

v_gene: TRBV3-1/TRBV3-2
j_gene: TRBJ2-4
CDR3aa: ASSQVGTRDIQY

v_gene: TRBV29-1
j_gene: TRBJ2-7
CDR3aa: SVVSEIYEQY